The clone carrying this T cell receptor (beta chain) has a handful of counts. No antigen is known for it. This entry is derived from a study of identical twins. Broader study findings: Shared out-of-frame alpha sequences (those common to twins) showed excess low generation probability. The models systematically underestimated how much out-of-frame TCR alpha was shared in monozygotic twins.

Unique molecular identifiers were present on cDNA, and template switching added a universal primer site. MiXCR, applied by TCRdb to the 5' RACE reads, yields one record per CDR3 protein. The top ten clones hold around 12% of a sample with 600,000 to 850,000 distinct CDR3 sequences, roughly 18% of them seen once. This CDR3 has 16 residues. Germline loops: CDR1 MNHNS, CDR2 SASEGT. V dropped 8 bases and J dropped 9 bases, with 26 bases sitting between them. In addition, the sample was reused for a study of T cells expressing NK-cell markers. Per that study: Sorted CD3+CD56-NKG2C+, CD3+CD56+NKG2C- and CD3+CD56+NKG2C+ T cells were the source of the TCR beta repertoires.

Source material: PBMCs. V is TRBV6-1 and J is TRBJ2-4; perhaps D is TRBD1 or TRBD2 (5 bases each). The receptor was derived from a woman aged 18-29 years in good health. The CDR3 here is CASGYEASRESGIQYF. DNA for the CDR3: TGTGCCAGCGGATATGAGGCCTCCAGGGAGAGCGGCATTCAGTACTTC.